Presented here are 11 T cell receptor beta chains from one specimen sequenced in a study of regulatory T cells in long-lasting Graves disease. The TCR beta library used iRepertoire HTBI primers with Arm-PCR amplification of CDR3. TCRdb independently ran MiXCR on the multiplex PCR reads; one entry per CDR3 protein. Of about 460,000 distinct CDR3 sequences in the sample, 20% to 25% were seen once. Regarding time point: persistent/refractory GD, antithyroid drugs over 5 years with positive TRAb. RNA extracted from PBMCs served as the sequencing template. The material sequenced was peripheral blood mononuclear cells (PBMCs), taken when the disease was refractory, from a patient treated with antithyroid drugs. Receptors originate from a female donor with Graves disease.

This sequence joins TRBV27 and TRBJ2-3, with TRBD2 matching 11 bases. Germline CDR1 and CDR2: MNHEY and SMNVEV (reference sequence). J lost 4 bases, V lost 5 bases, and 2 bases had no gene match. CDR3 length equals 14 residues. The CDR3 reads CASSTSGGPDTQYF. The CDR3, as DNA: TGTGCCAGCAGTACTAGCGGGGGTCCAGATACGCAGTATTTT.

The gene calls are TRBV11-2 and TRBJ2-1; 9 nucleotides line up with TRBD1. CDR1 and CDR2 from the germline V gene are SGHAT and FQNNGV. This CDR3 region has 15 residues. The trim removed 4 bases at V and 4 bases at J, leaving 5 bases unmatched. CDR3 region: CASSSTGGEYNEQFF. CDR3 nucleotide sequence: TGTGCCAGCAGCTCAACAGGGGGCGAATACAATGAGCAGTTCTTC.

The gene calls are TRBV24-1 and TRBJ2-1, with D hard to call. This CDR3 contains 11 residues. Trimming took 5 bases from V and 9 from J, leaving 7 bases between them. In germline, CDR1 is KGHDR, CDR2 SFDVKD. CDR3 in DNA: TGTGCCACCAGTGTTCTTGGTGAGCAGTTCTTC. Protein: CATSVLGEQFF.

The chain has TRBV20-1 and TRBJ2-7; the D gene is possibly TRBD1 (6 bases). In germline, CDR1 is DFQATT, CDR2 SNEGSKA (reference sequence). The CDR3 totals 11 residues. V was trimmed by 5 bases and J by 3 bases, leaving 8 bases between them. In DNA, the CDR3 is TGCAGTGCTTCGGACAGCTACGAGCAGTACTTC. Translation: CSASDSYEQYF.

This chain joins TRBV7-9 and TRBJ2-5, with 8 nucleotides matching TRBD2. The V gene end was trimmed by 4 bases and the J gene end by 3 bases; junction bases not matched to a gene: 7. The CDR3 length is 15 residues. Germline V gene lookup returns CDR1 SEHNR and CDR2 FQNEAQ (reference sequence). CDR3 sequence (DNA): TGTGCCAGCAGCTCCCGGGAGGGTGGAGAAGAGACCCAGTACTTC. Residues: CASSSREGGEETQYF.

This clonotype was seen ten or more times. The chain couples TRBV29-1 to TRBJ2-7; TRBD2 aligns across 8 bases. CDR3 size: 12 residues. After removal of 4 bases from V and 4 bases from J, the junction contained 3 bases not matched to a gene. CDR1 is SQVTM and CDR2 is ANQGSEA in the germline V gene. This CDR3 is CSVGLAGYEQYF. The CDR3 nucleotides read TGCAGCGTTGGCCTAGCGGGTTACGAGCAGTACTTC.

The J gene is TRBJ1-5, the V gene TRBV4-3, with no clear D. The germline V gene has CDR1 LGHNA and CDR2 YSLEER. The germline V and J ends were trimmed by 1 base and 9 bases, with 19 bases remaining between them. This CDR3 contains 16 residues. CDR3 DNA: TGCGCCAGCAGCCAAGTACACGGAGTGCCCACATTGCCCCAGCATTTT. Its translation is CASSQVHGVPTLPQHF.

The chain combines TRBV5-1 with TRBJ2-1; TRBD1 agrees at 7 bases. Germline CDR1 reads SGHRS; CDR2 reads YFSETQ. The CDR3 contains 15 residues. Unmatched junction bases numbered 9, after V lost 3 bases and J lost 6 bases. CDR3 protein: CASSSRQGQSNEQFF. As DNA, the CDR3 is TGCGCCAGCAGCTCCAGACAGGGCCAATCCAATGAGCAGTTCTTC.

This clonotype was observed many times. V and J are TRBV28 and TRBJ1-1; tentative D call: TRBD1 (6 bases). Trimming took 1 base from V and 0 from J, leaving 9 bases between them. CDR3 length: 15 residues. CDR1 and CDR2 from the germline V gene are MDHEN and SYDVKM. The CDR3 DNA reads TGTGCCAGCAGTTTATTTGGGGGGCTGAACACTGAAGCTTTCTTT. Translating it yields CASSLFGGLNTEAFF.

This clonotype was seen more than once but under ten times. A read error is possible here, since a much larger clone lies one base away. The V and J genes are TRBV12-3 or TRBV12-4 and TRBJ1-2, with a possible D match to TRBD1 (5 bases). This CDR3 contains 14 residues. CDR3: CACSFATERNGYTF. The CDR3 bases are TGTGCCTGCAGTTTCGCGACAGAGAGGAATGGCTACACCTTC.

This clonotype was picked up many times. The rearrangement joins TRBV20-1 to TRBJ2-7; no firm D call. Germline V CDR1 and CDR2: DFQATT, SNEGSKA (reference sequence). The CDR3 contains 13 residues. Trimming stripped 4 bases from V and 2 bases from J, with 12 bases between. This CDR3 reads CSAIFASPYEQYF. The DNA of the CDR3 is TGCAGTGCTATCTTCGCGTCCCCCTACGAGCAGTACTTC.